Described below is a single TCR beta chain sequence and its context. Its antigen is not known. The data were produced by immunoSEQ multiplex PCR, yet TCRdb's version contains in-frame clones alone and is incomplete. The sample records 150,000 to 200,000 clones, 90% to 97% being singletons. The data are from a study of cytomegalovirus exposure and HLA in healthy donors. Across the whole study: The approximately 120 validation repertoires were produced on the same platform as the 720 or so repertoires of the first cohort. This was reported in a later analysis. Study findings and constraints: In vitro testing confirmed three CMV-associated chains as specific for CMV antigens.

The J segment lost 4 bases and the V segment lost 1 base, leaving 9 bases of the junction unmatched. Germline CDR1 LGHNA, CDR2 YNFKEQ. The CDR3 is 17 residues long. Specimen: PBMCs. This TCR was sampled from a woman between 18 and 29 years old in good health and CMV-seronegative. V is TRBV4-2 and J is TRBJ1-5; 8 positions match TRBD1. The CDR3: CASSQVLGQGGNQPQHF. In DNA, the CDR3 is TGTGCCAGCAGCCAAGTCTTAGGACAGGGCGGGAATCAGCCCCAGCATTTT.